This T cell receptor beta chain comes out of a study of OX40 agonist ivuxolimab in advanced cancers. Deletions cut 0 bases from V and 3 bases from J, with 8 bases between. Germline values: CDR1 LNHDA, CDR2 SQIVND (reference sequence). The CDR3 extends over 15 amino acids. Sequencing was performed with immunoSEQ multiplex PCR; in TCRdb, only in-frame clones are kept and a portion is missing. The repertoire holds some 100,000 clones, with 92% as singletons. V is TRBV19 and J is TRBJ1-4; D not resolved. The source is an adult with an advanced solid tumor such as melanoma, head and neck, liver or kidney cancer. The sequencing used CD4+ or CD8+ T cells sorted from blood, collected in a trial of the OX40 agonist ivuxolimab. CDR3 region: CASSIEIRSNEKLFF. DNA for the CDR3: TGTGCCAGTAGTATAGAGATAAGGTCTAATGAAAAACTGTTTTTT.